Listed here are 6 T cell receptor beta chains from one sample, sequenced in a study of blood T cell repertoires in COVID-19. TCRdb's table, derived via immunoSEQ multiplex PCR, lists solely in-frame clones and lacks some. Here the sample spans approximately 65,000 clones, 80% to 90% being singletons. Specimen: peripheral blood. Receptors were obtained from a man of 80 years or more with acute or convalescent COVID-19.

This chain joins TRBV6-5 and TRBJ2-5; 9 bases map to TRBD2. Germline V CDR1 and CDR2: MNHEY, SVGAGI. V shed 4 bases and J 6 bases; nucleotides not matched to a gene: 6. This CDR3 is 14 amino acids long. The CDR3 loop is CASSSLAGRKTQYF. The DNA for the CDR3 is TGTGCCAGCAGTTCGCTAGCGGGGAGGAAGACCCAGTACTTC.

This chain uses TRBV9 with TRBJ2-7, with TRBD2 matching over 8 bases. Unmatched junction bases numbered 5, after V lost 0 bases and J lost 0 bases. Germline V gene lookup returns CDR1 SGDLS and CDR2 YYNGEE. CDR3 length: 16 amino acids. CDR3 DNA: TGTGCCAGCAGCGTAGCTACTAGCGGCAACTCCTACGAGCAGTACTTC. Amino acid sequence: CASSVATSGNSYEQYF.

The gene calls are TRBV19 and TRBJ2-2; weak D call: TRBD1 (6 bases). CDR3 length: 14 amino acids. The V gene's germline CDR1 is LNHDA and CDR2 SQIVND (reference sequence). The germline V and J ends were trimmed by 7 bases and 3 bases, with 12 bases remaining between them. The CDR3 protein is CASTGTGYTGELFF. CDR3 DNA sequence: TGTGCCAGTACGGGAACAGGGTACACCGGGGAGCTGTTTTTT.

V and J are TRBV27 and TRBJ1-5, with TRBD1 identical over 8 bases. V trimming: 5 bases; J trimming: 2 bases; junction bases outside the gene matches: 5. This CDR3 spans 15 amino acids. Germline CDR1 reads MNHEY; CDR2 reads SMNVEV (reference sequence). This chain's CDR3 is CASSAGQGGNQPQHF. The CDR3 DNA reads TGTGCCAGCAGTGCCGGACAGGGAGGCAATCAGCCCCAGCATTTT.

This chain links TRBV7-8 with TRBJ2-7, with a weak D call TRBD2 (5 bases). The CDR3 spans 14 residues. V gave up 0 bases and J gave up 0 bases, with 6 bases separating them. Germline CDR1 reads SGHVS; CDR2 reads FQNEAQ. The CDR3 sequence: CASSLAGSSYEQYF. As DNA, the CDR3 is TGTGCCAGCAGCTTAGCAGGGAGCTCCTACGAGCAGTACTTC.

The V and J genes are TRBV7-2 and TRBJ2-5; the match to TRBD2 covers 7 bases. The V gene end was trimmed by 4 bases and the J gene end by 5 bases; junction bases not matched to a gene: 10. The CDR3 is 15 residues long. Germline V CDR1 and CDR2: SGHTA, FQGNSA. CDR3: CASSSLAVTRETQYF. CDR3 coding DNA: TGTGCCAGCAGCTCGCTAGCGGTAACCCGCGAGACCCAGTACTTC. Together with reference TRBV7-2 and TRBJ2-5, the CDR3 gives the full variable domain: GAGVSQSPSNKVTEKGKDVELRCDPISGHTALYWYRQSLGQGLEFLIYFQGNSAPDKSGLPSDRFSAERTGGSVSTLTIQRTQQEDSAVYLCASSSLAVTRETQYFGPGTRLLVL.